This T cell receptor beta chain was observed in a study of blood T cell repertoires in COVID-19. Study-wide background: The United States, Italy and Spain provided the acute and convalescent COVID-19 samples.

As originally analysed: Cell counts per sample came from amplifying reference gene primers. Assay used: immunoSEQ multiplex PCR; TCRdb lists only in-frame clones, some missing. That table is the source of V, J and clone size, and D and trimming were worked out from the DNA. The sample gives around 500,000 clones, approximately 88% of which show up once; approximately 1.8% is in the top ten. Clinical history reported by participants formed the basis on which cohorts were assigned. Symptom resolution, clearance, or two negative PCRs marked the recovered donors of Cohort 3. This clone was detected only once. The CDR3 spans 14 residues. Germline V gives CDR1 SGDLS, CDR2 YYNGEE. Trimming shortened V by 0 bases and J by 4 bases, and 11 bases separated the two germline ends.

The sequenced sample was PBMCs or T cells enriched from blood (not recorded which). This TCR came from a woman aged 40 to 50 who had recovered from COVID-19. The chain combines TRBV9 with TRBJ2-7; D perhaps matches TRBD2 (6 bases). The CDR3 here is CASSVGRGNYEQYF. DNA of the CDR3: TGTGCCAGCAGCGTAGGGCGCGGGAATTACGAGCAGTACTTC.